This T cell receptor (beta chain) was profiled in a study of cytomegalovirus exposure and HLA in healthy donors. Study findings and constraints: The sole available immune exposure information was CMV serostatus. A later analysis, which compared TCR beta chains of equal frequency, found the HLA-associated ones more clonally expanded.

In the PCR, 60 Vbeta and 13 Jbeta primers were used. Clones were read by immunoSEQ multiplex PCR, and TCRdb kept only the in-frame ones, dropping some. This table has about 160,000 clones, roughly two thirds appearing once. The CDR3 loop spans 14 amino acids. V was trimmed by 1 base and J by 6 bases, leaving 10 bases between them. CDR1 and CDR2 from the germline V gene are SGHTA and FQGNSA. Concerning this clone: What it binds is not known.

V is TRBV7-2 and J is TRBJ2-1, with D possibly being TRBD2 (6 bases). This sequence originates from a woman aged 25 to 39 in good health and CMV-seronegative. Sequenced material: PBMCs. Here the CDR3 reads CASSLVGGRNEQFF. The CDR3 DNA follows: TGTGCCAGCAGCTTAGTGGGGGGTCGCAATGAGCAGTTCTTC.